This TCR beta chain was found in a study of chemoradiotherapy in HPV16-positive cancers. Study-wide results and limits: Candidate HPV-specific clones and E7-related TCR motifs grew in tumor during treatment. HPV-responsive T-cell expansion during chemoradiotherapy was linked to improved recurrence-free survival in HPV16-positive patients.

From germline, CDR1 is ENHRY and CDR2 SYGVKD. The V end was cut by 3 bases, the J end by 7 bases, with 20 bases between. The CDR3 sequence is 16 residues long. Over chemoradiotherapy, repertoires were sampled more than once. As concerns this clone: The antigen is unknown.

Profiling relied on immunoSEQ multiplex PCR, and the TCRdb table lists in-frame clones only, not all of them. The repertoire includes under 20,000 clones, approximately 79% of them detected once, and over 9.5% sits in the top ten. Collection took place from a patient who underwent chemoradiotherapy. The chain has TRBV10-3 and TRBJ2-3; D perhaps matches TRBD1 (6 bases). The source is a human donor with HPV-associated anogenital cancer. The CDR3 coding sequence is TGTGCCATCAGTGACGCCCGGGACAACCAACCAAATACGCAGTATTTT. Its translation: CAISDARDNQPNTQYF.